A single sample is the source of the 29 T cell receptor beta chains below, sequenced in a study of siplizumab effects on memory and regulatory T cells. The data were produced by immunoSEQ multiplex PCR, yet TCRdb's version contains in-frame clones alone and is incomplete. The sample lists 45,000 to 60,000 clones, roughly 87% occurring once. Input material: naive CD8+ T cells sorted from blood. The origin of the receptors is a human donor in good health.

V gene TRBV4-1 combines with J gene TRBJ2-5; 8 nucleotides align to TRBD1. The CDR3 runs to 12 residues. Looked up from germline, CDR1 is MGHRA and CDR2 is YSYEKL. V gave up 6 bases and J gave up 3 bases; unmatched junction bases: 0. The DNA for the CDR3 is TGCGCCAGCAGGGACAGGGAAGAGACCCAGTACTTC. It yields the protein CASRDREETQYF.

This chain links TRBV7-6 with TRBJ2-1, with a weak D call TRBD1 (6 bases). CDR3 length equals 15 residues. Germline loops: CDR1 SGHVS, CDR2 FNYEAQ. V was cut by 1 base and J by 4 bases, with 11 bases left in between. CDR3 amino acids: CASSLGQVGYNEQFF. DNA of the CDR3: TGTGCCAGCAGCTTAGGACAGGTGGGGTACAATGAGCAGTTCTTC.

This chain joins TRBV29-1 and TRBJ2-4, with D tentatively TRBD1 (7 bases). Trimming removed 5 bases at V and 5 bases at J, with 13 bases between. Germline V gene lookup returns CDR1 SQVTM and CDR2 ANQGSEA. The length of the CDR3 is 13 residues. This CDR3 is CSVQGDWENIQYF. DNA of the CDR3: TGCAGCGTTCAGGGGGACTGGGAAAACATTCAGTACTTC.

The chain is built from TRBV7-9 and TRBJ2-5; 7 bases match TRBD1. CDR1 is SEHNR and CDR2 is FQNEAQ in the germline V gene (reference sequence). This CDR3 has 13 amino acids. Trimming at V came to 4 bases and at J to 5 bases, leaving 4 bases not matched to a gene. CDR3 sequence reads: CASSWRTGETQYF. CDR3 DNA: TGTGCCAGCAGCTGGAGGACAGGCGAGACCCAGTACTTC.

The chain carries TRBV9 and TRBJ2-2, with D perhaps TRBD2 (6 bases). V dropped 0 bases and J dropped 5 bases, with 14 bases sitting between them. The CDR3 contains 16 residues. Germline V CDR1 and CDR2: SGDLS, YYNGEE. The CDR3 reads CASSVELGGRTGELFF. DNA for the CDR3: TGTGCCAGCAGCGTAGAATTGGGGGGTCGAACCGGGGAGCTGTTTTTT.

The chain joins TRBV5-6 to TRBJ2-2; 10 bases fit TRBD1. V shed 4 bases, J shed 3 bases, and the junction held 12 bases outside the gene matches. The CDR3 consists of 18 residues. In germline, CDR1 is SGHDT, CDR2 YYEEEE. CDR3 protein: CASSNRDRGQSYTGELFF. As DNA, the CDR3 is TGTGCCAGCAGCAACCGGGACAGGGGCCAGAGCTACACCGGGGAGCTGTTTTTT.

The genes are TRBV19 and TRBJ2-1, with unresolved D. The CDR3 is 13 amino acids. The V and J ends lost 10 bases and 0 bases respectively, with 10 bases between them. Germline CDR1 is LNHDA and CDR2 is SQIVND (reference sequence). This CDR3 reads CATSSSSYNEQFF. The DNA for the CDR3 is TGTGCCACCTCCTCCAGCTCCTACAATGAGCAGTTCTTC.

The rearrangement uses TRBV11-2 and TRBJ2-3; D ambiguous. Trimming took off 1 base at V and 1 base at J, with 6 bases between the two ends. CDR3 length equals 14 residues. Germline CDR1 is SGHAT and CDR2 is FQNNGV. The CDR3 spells CASSLGPRTDTQYF. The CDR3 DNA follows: TGTGCCAGCAGCTTAGGGCCTCGCACAGATACGCAGTATTTT.

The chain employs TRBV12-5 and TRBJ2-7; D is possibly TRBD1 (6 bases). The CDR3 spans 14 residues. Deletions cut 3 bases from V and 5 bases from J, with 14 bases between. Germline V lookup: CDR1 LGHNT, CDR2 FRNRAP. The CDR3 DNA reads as TGTGCTAGTGGTTTATCAACAGGGATACACGAGCAGTACTTC. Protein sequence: CASGLSTGIHEQYF.

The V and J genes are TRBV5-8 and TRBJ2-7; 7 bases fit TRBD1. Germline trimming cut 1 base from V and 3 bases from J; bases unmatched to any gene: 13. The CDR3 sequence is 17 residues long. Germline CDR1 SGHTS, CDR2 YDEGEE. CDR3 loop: CASSLNPTGEVVYEQYF. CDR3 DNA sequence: TGTGCCAGCAGCTTGAACCCCACAGGGGAAGTTGTCTACGAGCAGTACTTC.

CDR3 coding DNA: TGTGCCAGCAGCTTCATTCCCGGGACAGGGAACACCGGGGAGCTGTTTTTT. It specifies CASSFIPGTGNTGELFF. This chain links TRBV5-6 with TRBJ2-2; the match to TRBD1 covers 8 bases. V lost 2 bases to trimming and J lost 1 base; unmatched junction nucleotides: 7. Germline V gene sequence: CDR1 SGHDT, CDR2 YYEEEE. This CDR3 is built from 17 residues.

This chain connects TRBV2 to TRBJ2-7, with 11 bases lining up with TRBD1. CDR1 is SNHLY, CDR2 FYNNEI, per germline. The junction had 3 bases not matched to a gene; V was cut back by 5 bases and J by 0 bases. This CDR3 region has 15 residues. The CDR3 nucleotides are TGTGCCAGCAGTCAGGACAGGGGGCCCTCCTACGAGCAGTACTTC. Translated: CASSQDRGPSYEQYF.

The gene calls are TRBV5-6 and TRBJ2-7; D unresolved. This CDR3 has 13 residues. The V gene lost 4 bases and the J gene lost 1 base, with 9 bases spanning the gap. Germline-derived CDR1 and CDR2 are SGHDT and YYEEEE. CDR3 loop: CASSPDRSYEQYF. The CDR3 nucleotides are TGTGCCAGCAGCCCCGATCGGTCCTACGAGCAGTACTTC.

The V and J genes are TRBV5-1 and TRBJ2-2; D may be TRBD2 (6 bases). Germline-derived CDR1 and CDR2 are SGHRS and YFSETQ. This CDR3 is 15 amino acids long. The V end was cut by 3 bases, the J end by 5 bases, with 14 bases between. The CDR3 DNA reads TGCGCCAGCAGCTCCACCGGTAGCGGAACCGGGGAGCTGTTTTTT. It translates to CASSSTGSGTGELFF.

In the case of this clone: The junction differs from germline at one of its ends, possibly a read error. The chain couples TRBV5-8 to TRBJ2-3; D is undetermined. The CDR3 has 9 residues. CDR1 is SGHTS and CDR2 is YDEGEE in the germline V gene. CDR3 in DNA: TGTGCCAGCAGTCACGACGACGATTTT. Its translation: CASSHDDDF.

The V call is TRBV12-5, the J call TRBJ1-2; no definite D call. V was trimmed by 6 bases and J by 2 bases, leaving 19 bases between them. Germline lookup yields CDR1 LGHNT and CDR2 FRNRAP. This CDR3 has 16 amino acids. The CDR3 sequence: CASGAWGEGGNYGYTF. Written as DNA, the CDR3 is TGTGCTAGTGGGGCATGGGGAGAGGGAGGCAACTATGGCTACACCTTC.

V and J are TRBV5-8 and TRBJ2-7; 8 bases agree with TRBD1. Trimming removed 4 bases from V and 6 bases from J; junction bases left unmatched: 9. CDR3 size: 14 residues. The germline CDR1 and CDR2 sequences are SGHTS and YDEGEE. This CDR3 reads CASSLGQGGTEQYF. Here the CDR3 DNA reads TGTGCCAGCAGCCTAGGACAGGGAGGAACCGAGCAGTACTTC.

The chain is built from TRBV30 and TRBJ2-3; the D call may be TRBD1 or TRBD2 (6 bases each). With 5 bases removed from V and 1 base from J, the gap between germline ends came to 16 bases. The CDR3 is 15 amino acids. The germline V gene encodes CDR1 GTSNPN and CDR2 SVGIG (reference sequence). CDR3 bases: TGTGCCTGGGTCCCCGGGGGCCAAGGCACAGATACGCAGTATTTT. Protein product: CAWVPGGQGTDTQYF.

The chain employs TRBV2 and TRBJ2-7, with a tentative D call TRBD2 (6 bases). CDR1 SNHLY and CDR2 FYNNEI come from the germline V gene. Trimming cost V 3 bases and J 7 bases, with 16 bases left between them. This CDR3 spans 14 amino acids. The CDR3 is CASSEAGTLREQYF. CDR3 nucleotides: TGTGCCAGCAGTGAGGCGGGAACCCTACGGGAGCAGTACTTC. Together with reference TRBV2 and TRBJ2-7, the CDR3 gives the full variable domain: EPEVTQTPSHQVTQMGQEVILRCVPISNHLYFYWYRQILGQKVEFLVSFYNNEISEKSEIFDDQFSVERPDGSNFTLKIRSTKLEDSAMYFCASSEAGTLREQYFGPGTRLTVT.

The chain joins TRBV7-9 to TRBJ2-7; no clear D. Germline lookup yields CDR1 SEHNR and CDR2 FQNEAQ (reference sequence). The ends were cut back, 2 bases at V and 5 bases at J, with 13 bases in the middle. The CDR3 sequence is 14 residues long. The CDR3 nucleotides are TGTGCCAGCAGCTTACCTCTCGCGCCCCACGAGCAGTACTTC. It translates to CASSLPLAPHEQYF.

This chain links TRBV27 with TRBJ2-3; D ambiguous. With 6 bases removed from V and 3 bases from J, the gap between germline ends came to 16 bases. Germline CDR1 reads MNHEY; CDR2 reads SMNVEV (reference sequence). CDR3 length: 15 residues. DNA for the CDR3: TGTGCCAGCAGGAGGATGTCTGGGGAAACAGATACGCAGTATTTT. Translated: CASRRMSGETDTQYF.

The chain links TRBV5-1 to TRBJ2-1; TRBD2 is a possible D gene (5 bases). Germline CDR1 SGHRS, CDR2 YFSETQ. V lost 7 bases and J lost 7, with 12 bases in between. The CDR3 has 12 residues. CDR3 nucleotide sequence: TGCGCCAGCCAGGCTAGCTATAATGAGCAGTTCTTC. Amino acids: CASQASYNEQFF.

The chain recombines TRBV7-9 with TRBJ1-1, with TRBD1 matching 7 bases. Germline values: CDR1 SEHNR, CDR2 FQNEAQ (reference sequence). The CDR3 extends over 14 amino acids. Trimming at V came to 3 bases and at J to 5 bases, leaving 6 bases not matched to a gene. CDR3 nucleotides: TGTGCCAGCAGCTTTAAGGGGGCAGAAACTGAAGCTTTCTTT. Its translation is CASSFKGAETEAFF.

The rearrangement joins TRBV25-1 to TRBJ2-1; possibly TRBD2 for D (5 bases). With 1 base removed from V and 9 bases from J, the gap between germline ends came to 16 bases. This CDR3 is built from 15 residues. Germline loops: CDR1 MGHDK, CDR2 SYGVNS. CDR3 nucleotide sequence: TGTGCCAGCAGTGAATGGGCGGGCTCCAGCGCTGAGCAGTTCTTC. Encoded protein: CASSEWAGSSAEQFF. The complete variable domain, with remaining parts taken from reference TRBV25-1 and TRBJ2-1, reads EADIYQTPRYLVIGTGKKITLECSQTMGHDKMYWYQQDPGMELHLIHYSYGVNSTEKGDLSSESTVSRIRTEHFPLTLESARPSHTSQYLCASSEWAGSSAEQFFGPGTRLTVL.

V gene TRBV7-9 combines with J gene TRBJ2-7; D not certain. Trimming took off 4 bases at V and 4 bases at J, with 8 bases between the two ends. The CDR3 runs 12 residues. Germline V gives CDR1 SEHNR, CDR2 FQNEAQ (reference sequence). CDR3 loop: CASSSPYYEQYF. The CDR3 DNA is TGTGCCAGCAGCTCCCCTTATTACGAGCAGTACTTC.

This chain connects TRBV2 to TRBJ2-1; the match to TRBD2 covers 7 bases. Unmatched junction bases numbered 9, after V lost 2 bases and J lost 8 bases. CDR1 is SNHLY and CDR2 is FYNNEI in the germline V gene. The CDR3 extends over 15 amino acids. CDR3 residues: CASSERAGPRDEQFF. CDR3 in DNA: TGTGCCAGCAGTGAACGAGCGGGACCTAGGGATGAGCAGTTCTTC.

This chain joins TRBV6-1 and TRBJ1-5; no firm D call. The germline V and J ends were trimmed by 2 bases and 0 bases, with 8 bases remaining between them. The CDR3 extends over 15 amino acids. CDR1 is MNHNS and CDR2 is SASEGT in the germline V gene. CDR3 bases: TGTGCCAGCAGTGAAAGAGCTTATAGCAATCAGCCCCAGCATTTT. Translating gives CASSERAYSNQPQHF.

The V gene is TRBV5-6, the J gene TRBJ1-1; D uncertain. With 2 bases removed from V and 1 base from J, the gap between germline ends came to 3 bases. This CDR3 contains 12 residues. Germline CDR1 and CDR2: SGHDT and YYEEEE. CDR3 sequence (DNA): TGTGCCAGCAGCTTCCAGAACACTGAAGCTTTCTTT. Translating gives CASSFQNTEAFF.

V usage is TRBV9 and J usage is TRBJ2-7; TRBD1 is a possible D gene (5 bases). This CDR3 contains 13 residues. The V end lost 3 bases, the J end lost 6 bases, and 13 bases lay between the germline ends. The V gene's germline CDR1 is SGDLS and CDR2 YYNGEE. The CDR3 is CASSALQGAEQYF. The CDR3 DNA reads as TGTGCCAGCAGCGCCCTTCAGGGCGCCGAGCAGTACTTC.